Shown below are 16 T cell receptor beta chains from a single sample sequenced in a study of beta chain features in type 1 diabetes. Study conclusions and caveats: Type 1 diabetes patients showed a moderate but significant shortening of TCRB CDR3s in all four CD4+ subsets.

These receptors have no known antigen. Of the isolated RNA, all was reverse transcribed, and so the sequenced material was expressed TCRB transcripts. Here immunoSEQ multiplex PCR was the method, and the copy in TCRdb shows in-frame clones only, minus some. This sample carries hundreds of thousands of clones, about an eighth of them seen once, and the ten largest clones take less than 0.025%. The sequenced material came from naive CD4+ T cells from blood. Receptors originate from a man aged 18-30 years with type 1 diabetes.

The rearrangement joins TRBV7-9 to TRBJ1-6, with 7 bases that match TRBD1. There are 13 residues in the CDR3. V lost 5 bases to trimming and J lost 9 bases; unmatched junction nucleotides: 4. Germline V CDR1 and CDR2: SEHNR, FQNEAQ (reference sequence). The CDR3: CASSRDRASPLHF. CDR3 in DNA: TGTGCCAGCAGCCGTGACAGGGCTTCACCCCTCCACTTT.

The CDR3 reads CASSLGAGADTQYF. The DNA of the CDR3 is TGTGCCAGCAGCTTAGGCGCTGGCGCAGATACGCAGTATTTT. The chain uses TRBV7-8 and TRBJ2-3, with D unclear. This CDR3 comprises 14 residues. CDR1 SGHVS and CDR2 FQNEAQ come from the germline V gene. Between the trimmed V and J ends, which lost 1 base and 4 bases, there was a span of 9 bases.

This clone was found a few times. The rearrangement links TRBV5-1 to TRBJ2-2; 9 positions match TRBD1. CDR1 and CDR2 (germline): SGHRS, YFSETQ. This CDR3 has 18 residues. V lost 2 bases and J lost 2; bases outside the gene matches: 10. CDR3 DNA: TGCGCCAGCAGCTTTGGCTCTGGGACAGGGACCAACACCGGGGAGCTGTTTTTT. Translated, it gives CASSFGSGTGTNTGELFF.

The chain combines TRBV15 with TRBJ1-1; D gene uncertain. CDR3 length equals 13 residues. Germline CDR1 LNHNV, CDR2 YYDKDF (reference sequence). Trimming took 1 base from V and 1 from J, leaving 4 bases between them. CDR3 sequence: CATSRVTNTEAFF. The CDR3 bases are TGTGCCACCAGCAGAGTTACGAACACTGAAGCTTTCTTT.

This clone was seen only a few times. The CDR3 DNA sequence: TGCGCCAGCAGCCAACCTCTAGCGGGGGCGGCCAAAAACATTCAGTACTTC. Encoded protein: CASSQPLAGAAKNIQYF. This sequence joins TRBV4-1 and TRBJ2-4; 10 bases fit TRBD2. Germline V gene lookup returns CDR1 MGHRA and CDR2 YSYEKL. J was trimmed by 1 base and V by 2 bases; bases with no gene match: 5. CDR3 length: 17 residues.

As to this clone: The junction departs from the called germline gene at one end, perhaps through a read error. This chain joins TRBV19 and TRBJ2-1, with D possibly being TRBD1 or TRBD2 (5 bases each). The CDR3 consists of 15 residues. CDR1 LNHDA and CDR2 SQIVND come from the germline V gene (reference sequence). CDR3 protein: CASSIVGTANNGQFF. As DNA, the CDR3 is TGTGCCAGTAGTATAGTCGGGACGGCAAACAATGGGCAGTTCTTC. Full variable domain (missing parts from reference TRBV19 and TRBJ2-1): DGGITQSPKYLFRKEGQNVTLSCEQNLNHDAMYWYRQDPGQGLRLIYYSQIVNDFQKGDIAEGYSVSREKKESFPLTVTSAQKNPTAFYLCASSIVGTANNGQFFGPGTRLTVL.

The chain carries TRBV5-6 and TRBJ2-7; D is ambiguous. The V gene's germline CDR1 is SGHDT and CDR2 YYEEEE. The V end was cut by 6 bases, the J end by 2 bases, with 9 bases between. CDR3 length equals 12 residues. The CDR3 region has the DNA TGTGCCAGCACCACCGGCCCCTACGAGCAGTACTTC. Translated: CASTTGPYEQYF.

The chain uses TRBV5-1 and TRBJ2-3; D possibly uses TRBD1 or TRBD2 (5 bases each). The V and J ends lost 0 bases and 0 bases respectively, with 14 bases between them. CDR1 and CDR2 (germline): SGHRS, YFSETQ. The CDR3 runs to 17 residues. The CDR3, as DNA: TGCGCCAGCAGCTTGGAGGGGCGGGCCGAAAGCACAGATACGCAGTATTTT. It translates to CASSLEGRAESTDTQYF.

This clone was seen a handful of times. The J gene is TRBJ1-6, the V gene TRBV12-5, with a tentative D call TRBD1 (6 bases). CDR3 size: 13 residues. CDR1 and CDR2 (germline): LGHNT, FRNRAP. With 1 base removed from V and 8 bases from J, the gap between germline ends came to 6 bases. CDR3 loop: CASGLGTDSPLHF. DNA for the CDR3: TGTGCTAGTGGTTTGGGGACAGATTCACCCCTCCACTTT.

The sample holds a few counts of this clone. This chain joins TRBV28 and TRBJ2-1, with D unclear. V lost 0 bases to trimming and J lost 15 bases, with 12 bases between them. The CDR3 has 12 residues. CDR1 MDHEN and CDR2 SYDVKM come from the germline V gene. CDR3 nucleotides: TGTGCCAGCAGTTTATGGGGCGTCTCGGGGTTCTTC. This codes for CASSLWGVSGFF.

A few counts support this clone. This CDR3 is CSVEDGPLYEQYF. The CDR3 DNA follows: TGCAGCGTTGAAGATGGCCCCCTCTACGAGCAGTACTTC. This chain joins TRBV29-1 and TRBJ2-7; unclear D gene. The V gene's germline CDR1 is SQVTM and CDR2 ANQGSEA. This CDR3 has 13 residues. The ends were cut back, 0 bases at V and 3 bases at J, with 9 bases in the middle.

This CDR3 reads CASSSGRDGPGYTF. DNA of the CDR3: TGTGCCAGCAGTTCTGGTCGGGACGGGCCCGGCTACACCTTC. J is TRBJ1-2 and V is TRBV11-3; TRBD1 might be the D (5 bases). V was clipped by 6 bases and J by 8 bases, with 19 bases between them. Germline V gene data show CDR1 as SGHNT and CDR2 as YENEEA. CDR3 length: 14 residues.

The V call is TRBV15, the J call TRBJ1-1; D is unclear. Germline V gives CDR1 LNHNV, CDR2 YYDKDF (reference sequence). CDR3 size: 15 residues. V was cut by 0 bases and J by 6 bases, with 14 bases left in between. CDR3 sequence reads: CATSREAGWVSEAFF. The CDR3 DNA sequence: TGTGCCACCAGCAGAGAGGCGGGGTGGGTCTCTGAAGCTTTCTTT. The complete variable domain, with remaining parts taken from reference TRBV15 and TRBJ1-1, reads DAMVIQNPRYQVTQFGKPVTLSCSQTLNHNVMYWYQQKSSQAPKLLFHYYDKDFNNEADTPDNFQSRRPNTSFCFLDIRSPGLGDTAMYLCATSREAGWVSEAFFGQGTRLTVV.

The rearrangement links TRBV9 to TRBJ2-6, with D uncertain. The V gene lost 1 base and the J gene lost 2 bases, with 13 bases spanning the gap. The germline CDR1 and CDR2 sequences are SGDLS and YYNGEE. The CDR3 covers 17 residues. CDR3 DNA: TGTGCCAGCAGCGTATACTATCAGAGGCCTGGGGCCAACGTCCTGACTTTC. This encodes CASSVYYQRPGANVLTF.

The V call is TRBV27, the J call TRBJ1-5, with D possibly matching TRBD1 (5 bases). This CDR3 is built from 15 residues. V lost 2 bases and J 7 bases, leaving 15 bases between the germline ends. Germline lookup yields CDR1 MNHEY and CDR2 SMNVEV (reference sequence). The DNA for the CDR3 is TGTGCCAGCAGTTTAATGGGGACCACGGAACAGCCCCAGCATTTT. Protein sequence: CASSLMGTTEQPQHF.

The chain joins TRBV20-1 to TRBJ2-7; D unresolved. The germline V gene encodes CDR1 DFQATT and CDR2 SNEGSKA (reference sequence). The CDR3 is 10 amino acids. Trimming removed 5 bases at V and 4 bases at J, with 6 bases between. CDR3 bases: TGCAGTGCTTCGGCTTACGAGCAGTACTTC. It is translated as CSASAYEQYF.